This T cell receptor beta chain was retrieved from a study of technical replicates of blood from a handful of donors. Clones were sequenced by immunoSEQ multiplex PCR, and TCRdb holds only the in-frame ones, with some missing. The sample has 80,000 or so clones; 96% are singletons. Note on this clone: One junction end disagrees with the germline gene, perhaps due to a read error.

CDR1 is SEHNR, CDR2 FQNEAQ, per germline (reference sequence). The CDR3 runs to 11 residues. This clonotype was sampled from a human donor in good health. The chain uses TRBV7-9 and TRBJ1-2, with no clear D. The sample was T cells isolated from PBMCs. CDR3 sequence: CASSPIAGVFF. The CDR3 DNA follows: TGTGCCAGCAGCCCCATTGCCGGGGTCTTCTTC.